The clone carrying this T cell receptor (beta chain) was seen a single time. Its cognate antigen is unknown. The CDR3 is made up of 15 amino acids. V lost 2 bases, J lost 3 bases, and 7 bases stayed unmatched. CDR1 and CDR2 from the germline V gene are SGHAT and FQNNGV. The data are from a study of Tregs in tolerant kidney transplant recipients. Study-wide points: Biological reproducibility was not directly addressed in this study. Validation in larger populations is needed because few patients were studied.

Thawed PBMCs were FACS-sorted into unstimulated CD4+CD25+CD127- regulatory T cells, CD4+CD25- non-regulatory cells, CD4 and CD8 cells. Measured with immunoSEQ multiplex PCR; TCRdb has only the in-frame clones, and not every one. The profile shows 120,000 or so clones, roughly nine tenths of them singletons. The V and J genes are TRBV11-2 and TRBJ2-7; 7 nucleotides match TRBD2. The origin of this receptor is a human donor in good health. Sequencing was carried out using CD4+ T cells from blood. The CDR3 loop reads CASSLSGGSVYEQYF. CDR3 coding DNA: TGTGCCAGCAGCTTAAGTGGCGGGAGTGTCTACGAGCAGTACTTC.